The subject of this entry is one TCR beta chain. Its antigen is undetermined. J lost 0 bases, V lost 3 bases, and 8 bases had no gene match. The length of the CDR3 is 15 residues. CDR1 and CDR2 from the germline V gene are GTSNPN and SVGIG (reference sequence). PCR or immunohistochemistry showed mismatch repair deficiency in every enrolled patient. The TCR-sequenced patients were a few responders to pembrolizumab. This entry is derived from a study of PD-1 blockade in mismatch repair-deficient tumors. The data were produced by immunoSEQ multiplex PCR, yet TCRdb's version contains in-frame clones alone and is incomplete. The repertoire has tens of thousands of clones, about 85% of them found once; the top ten carry just over 2.5%. Regarding the study as a whole: After pembrolizumab, tumor-resident clones rose rapidly, then generally contracted before radiologic responses.

J is TRBJ2-7 and V is TRBV30, with 7 bases fitting TRBD2. This sequence was found in an adult with mismatch repair-deficient cancer. The sequencing used peripheral blood, collected 12 weeks after starting pembrolizumab. CDR3 protein: CAWSPLATVSYEQYF. DNA for the CDR3: TGTGCCTGGAGCCCACTAGCGACCGTCTCCTACGAGCAGTACTTC. Together with reference TRBV30 and TRBJ2-7, the CDR3 gives the full variable domain: SQTIHQWPATLVQPVGSPLSLECTVEGTSNPNLYWYRQAAGRGLQLLFYSVGIGQISSEVPQNLSASRPQDRQFILSSKKLLLSDSGFYLCAWSPLATVSYEQYFGPGTRLTVT.